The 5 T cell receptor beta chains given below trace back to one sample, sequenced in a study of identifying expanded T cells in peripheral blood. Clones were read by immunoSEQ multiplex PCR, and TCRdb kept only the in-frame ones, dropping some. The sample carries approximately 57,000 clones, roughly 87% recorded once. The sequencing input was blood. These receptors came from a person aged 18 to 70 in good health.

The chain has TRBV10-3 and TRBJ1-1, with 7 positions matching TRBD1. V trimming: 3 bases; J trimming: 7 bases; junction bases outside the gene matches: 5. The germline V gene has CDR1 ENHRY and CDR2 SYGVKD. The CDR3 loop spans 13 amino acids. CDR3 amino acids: CAISDSGQIEAFF. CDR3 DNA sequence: TGTGCCATCAGTGATTCGGGACAGATTGAAGCTTTCTTT.

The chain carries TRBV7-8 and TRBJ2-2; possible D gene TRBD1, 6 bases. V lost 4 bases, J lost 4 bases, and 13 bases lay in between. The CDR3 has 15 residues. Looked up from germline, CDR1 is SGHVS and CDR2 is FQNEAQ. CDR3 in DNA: TGTGCCAGCAGCTCCAGGGGCGCGGGCACCGGGGAGCTGTTTTTT. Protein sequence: CASSSRGAGTGELFF.

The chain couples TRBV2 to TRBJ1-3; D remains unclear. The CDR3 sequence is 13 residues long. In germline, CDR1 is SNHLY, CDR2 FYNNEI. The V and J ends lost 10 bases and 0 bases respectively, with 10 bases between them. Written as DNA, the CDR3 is TGTGCCACGCACCTCAACTCTGGAAACACCATATATTTT. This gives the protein CATHLNSGNTIYF.

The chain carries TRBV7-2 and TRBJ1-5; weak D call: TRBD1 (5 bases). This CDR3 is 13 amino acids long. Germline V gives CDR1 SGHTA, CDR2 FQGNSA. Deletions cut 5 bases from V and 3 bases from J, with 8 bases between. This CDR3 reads CASSLGTNQPQHF. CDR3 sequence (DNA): TGTGCCAGCAGCCTAGGGACCAATCAGCCCCAGCATTTT.

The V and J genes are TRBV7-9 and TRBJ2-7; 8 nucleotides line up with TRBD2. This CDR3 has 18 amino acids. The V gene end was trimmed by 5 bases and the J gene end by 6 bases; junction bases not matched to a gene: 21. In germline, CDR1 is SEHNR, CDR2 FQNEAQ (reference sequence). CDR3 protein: CASSPLESGRSVGGEQYF. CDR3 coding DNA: TGTGCCAGCAGCCCGTTAGAAAGCGGGAGAAGTGTCGGGGGCGAGCAGTACTTC.